These T cell receptor beta chains were read from a single sample in a study of cytomegalovirus exposure and HLA in healthy donors. TCRdb's copy holds only in-frame clones and misses some; the assay was immunoSEQ multiplex PCR. The repertoire consists of approximately 190,000 clones, with about 70% occurring once and the leading ten covering 1.8%. Sequencing used PBMCs. These receptors were taken from a woman under 40 in good health and CMV-seronegative. The CDR3 runs from the conserved cysteine through the conserved F or W. D genes are given only for firm matches. The size field is filled for only some rows; it gives once, few, many or a size class.

>-|-|TRBV7-8|TRBJ2-7
CASGGLGGSSYEQYF
TGTGCCAGCGGGGGCCTCGGAGGTAGCTCCTACGAGCAGTACTTC
>TRBD1|-|TRBV19|TRBJ2-5
CASTRDRGTQETQYF
TGTGCCAGCACGAGGGACAGGGGTACACAAGAGACCCAGTACTTC
>-|-|TRBV5-1|TRBJ1-2
CASSYYLTYGYTF
TGCGCCAGCAGCTACTACCTAACCTATGGCTACACCTTC
>TRBD2|-|TRBV27|TRBJ2-7
CASSYQTSGAYEQYF
TGTGCCAGCAGTTACCAGACTAGCGGGGCCTACGAGCAGTACTTC
>TRBD2|few|TRBV6-4|TRBJ2-1
CASSGLAGVGEQFF
TGTGCCAGCAGCGGACTAGCGGGAGTTGGTGAGCAGTTCTTC
>-|-|TRBV7-8|TRBJ2-3
CASSLLGADTQYF
TGTGCCAGCAGCTTATTAGGGGCAGATACGCAGTATTTT
>-|-|TRBV5-5|TRBJ2-5
CASRIGGQETQYF
TGTGCCAGCCGGATCGGAGGACAAGAGACCCAGTACTTC
>TRBD1|-|TRBV6-5|TRBJ1-5
CASSYSRGHSNQPQHF
TGTGCCAGCAGTTACTCGAGGGGGCATAGCAATCAGCCCCAGCATTTT
>TRBD2|-|TRBV9|TRBJ2-5
CASSPRRGPGLAGNQETQYF
TGTGCCAGCAGCCCACGTAGGGGGCCGGGACTAGCGGGGAACCAAGAGACCCAGTACTTC
>TRBD1|-|TRBV28|TRBJ1-1
CASSPTGTVNTEAFF
TGTGCCAGCAGCCCCACCGGGACAGTGAACACTGAAGCTTTCTTT
>-|-|TRBV5-1|TRBJ2-7
CASSLNSAYEQYF
TGCGCCAGCAGCTTGAACAGTGCCTACGAGCAGTACTTC
>-|-|TRBV18|TRBJ2-7
CASSPQEGPYEQYF
TGTGCCAGCTCACCCCAGGAGGGTCCCTACGAGCAGTACTTC
>TRBD2|-|TRBV5-1|TRBJ2-3
CASSSGGVLADTQYF
TGCGCCAGCTCTAGCGGGGGGGTCTTGGCAGATACGCAGTATTTT
>TRBD1|-|TRBV29-1|TRBJ1-2
CSVVVLAGGSYGYTF
TGCAGCGTTGTAGTCCTGGCAGGGGGCTCCTATGGCTACACCTTC
>-|-|TRBV5-5|TRBJ2-5
CASSLGQTQETQYF
TGTGCCAGCAGCTTGGGACAGACCCAAGAGACCCAGTACTTC
>-|-|TRBV30|TRBJ1-1
CAWSVSGLLNTEAFF
TGTGCCTGGAGTGTTAGCGGACTTCTGAACACTGAAGCTTTCTTT
>-|-|TRBV6-5|TRBJ2-7
CASELNQNGEQYF
TGTGCCAGCGAATTGAACCAAAACGGTGAGCAGTACTTC
>TRBD1|few|TRBV5-5|TRBJ2-7
CASSQGPDRGYEQYF
TGTGCCAGCAGCCAGGGGCCAGACAGGGGCTACGAGCAGTACTTC
>-|-|TRBV10-1|TRBJ1-4
CASSSGTNEKLFF
TGCGCCAGTTCCTCAGGGACTAATGAAAAACTGTTTTTT
>TRBD1|once|TRBV5-1|TRBJ1-2
CASSLLGTGQNGYTF
TGCGCCAGCAGCTTACTAGGGACAGGGCAGAATGGCTACACCTTC
>-|-|TRBV5-4|TRBJ1-3
CASSEGQGPSGNTIYF
TGTGCCAGCAGCGAAGGGCAGGGGCCCTCTGGAAACACCATATATTTT
>TRBD2|-|TRBV25-1|TRBJ2-3
CASSATHPASGSTDTQYF
TGTGCCAGCAGTGCTACACACCCGGCTAGCGGGAGTACAGATACGCAGTATTTT
>-|-|TRBV5-4|TRBJ1-2
CASSLLANYGYTF
TGTGCCAGCAGCTTGCTCGCTAACTATGGCTACACCTTC
>-|-|TRBV7-9|TRBJ2-7
CASSLAASSYEQYF
TGTGCCAGCAGCTTAGCGGCTAGCTCCTACGAGCAGTACTTC
>-|-|TRBV18|TRBJ2-7
CASSPPQQAGYEQYF
TGTGCCAGCTCACCACCTCAGCAGGCCGGATACGAGCAGTACTTC
>TRBD1|-|TRBV4-1|TRBJ1-2
CASSYDRVGGYTF
TGCGCCAGCAGCTACGACAGGGTGGGGGGCTACACCTTC
>-|-|TRBV9|TRBJ2-2
CASSVVGTNTGELFF
TGTGCCAGCAGCGTAGTGGGGACAAACACCGGGGAGCTGTTTTTT
>TRBD1|few|TRBV5-4|TRBJ1-4
CASSLGVGQGSEKLFF
TGTGCCAGCAGCTTGGGAGTTGGACAGGGTAGTGAAAAACTGTTTTTT
>-|-|TRBV10-3|TRBJ1-6
CAIRTDRGSPLHF
TGTGCCATCAGGACGGATCGGGGGTCACCCCTCCACTTT
>-|-|TRBV7-7|TRBJ2-2
CASSLSDTGELFF
TGTGCCAGCAGCCTTAGTGACACCGGGGAGCTGTTTTTT
>-|few|TRBV14|TRBJ2-1
CASSSLPQGSSYNEQFF
TGTGCCAGCAGCTCCCTACCCCAGGGGTCTTCCTACAATGAGCAGTTCTTC
>TRBD2|-|TRBV7-9|TRBJ2-1
CASRDLTSGGSNEQFF
TGTGCCAGCAGAGACCTCACTAGCGGGGGGTCGAATGAGCAGTTCTTC
>-|few|TRBV18|TRBJ2-2
CASSPRTANTGELFF
TGTGCCAGCTCACCAAGGACAGCGAACACCGGGGAGCTGTTTTTT
>TRBD2|-|TRBV7-9|TRBJ2-5
CAIGAGGQETQYF
TGTGCCATCGGGGCGGGGGGCCAAGAGACCCAGTACTTC
>TRBD2|-|TRBV7-2|TRBJ2-1
CASSRGTGGRNEQFF
TGTGCCAGCAGCCGTGGGACGGGGGGTAGGAATGAGCAGTTCTTC
>TRBD2|-|TRBV7-3|TRBJ2-3
CASSLTNSGSLTDTQYF
TGTGCCAGCAGCTTAACAAATAGCGGGAGTTTGACAGATACGCAGTATTTT
>TRBD2|once|TRBV5-6|TRBJ2-7
CASSLASSGNEQYF
TGTGCCAGCAGCTTGGCGTCTAGCGGGAACGAGCAGTACTTC
>-|-|TRBV27|TRBJ1-2
CASSPGGLYGYTF
TGTGCCAGCAGTCCGGGAGGCTTATATGGCTACACCTTC
>-|-|TRBV7-9|TRBJ2-7
CASTSRDNLYEQYF
TGTGCCAGCACATCCCGGGACAACCTGTACGAGCAGTACTTC
>TRBD1|-|TRBV11-2|TRBJ1-1
CASSLEVGGRGREAFF
TGTGCCAGCAGCTTAGAGGTGGGGGGCAGGGGGCGTGAAGCTTTCTTT
>TRBD1|-|TRBV6-5|TRBJ1-5
CASRTRQGGNQPQHF
TGTGCCAGCAGGACCCGACAGGGTGGCAATCAGCCCCAGCATTTT
>TRBD1|-|TRBV5-4|TRBJ1-1
CASSRQGGVNTEAFF
TGTGCCAGCAGCAGACAGGGGGGGGTGAACACTGAAGCTTTCTTT
>-|-|TRBV5-1|TRBJ1-1
CASSLYFETEGTEAFF
TGCGCCAGCAGCTTATATTTCGAGACGGAGGGCACTGAAGCTTTCTTT
>-|-|TRBV27|TRBJ1-5
CASSSRQVVQPQHF
TGTGCCAGCAGTTCCCGACAGGTTGTTCAGCCCCAGCATTTT
>-|-|TRBV7-2|TRBJ2-2
CASSWSPGTPNTGELFF
TGTGCCAGCAGCTGGAGCCCCGGGACACCGAACACCGGGGAGCTGTTTTTT
>-|-|TRBV11-2|TRBJ2-7
CASTLTGSPYEQYF
TGTGCCAGCACCCTAACCGGGTCTCCCTACGAGCAGTACTTC
>TRBD1|once|TRBV2|TRBJ2-7
CASSEVGTGGSEQYF
TGTGCCAGCAGTGAAGTGGGGACAGGGGGCAGCGAGCAGTACTTC
>TRBD2|-|TRBV7-3|TRBJ2-1
CASSPMVASGYNEQFF
TGTGCCAGCAGCCCAATGGTGGCTAGCGGCTACAATGAGCAGTTCTTC
>TRBD2|once|TRBV9|TRBJ2-3
CASSPPWGGYGTDTQYF
TGTGCCAGCAGCCCCCCCTGGGGAGGGTACGGCACAGATACGCAGTATTTT
>TRBD1|-|TRBV18|TRBJ1-2
CASSPYADRGQYGYTF
TGTGCCAGCTCACCGTACGCGGACAGGGGGCAATATGGCTACACCTTC
>TRBD2|-|TRBV7-3|TRBJ2-5
CASSLIGRGGETQYF
TGTGCCAGCAGCTTAATCGGCCGGGGGGGAGAGACCCAGTACTTC
>-|few|TRBV2|TRBJ1-1
CASMGRRRVITEAFF
TGTGCCAGCATGGGTAGGCGTCGGGTGATCACTGAAGCTTTCTTT
>-|-|TRBV5-6|TRBJ2-3
CASSPTTSTDTQYF
TGTGCCAGCAGCCCGACTACTAGCACAGATACGCAGTATTTT
>-|-|TRBV9|TRBJ2-2
CASSVGQVNTGELFF
TGTGCCAGCAGCGTAGGTCAGGTTAACACCGGGGAGCTGTTTTTT
>-|few|TRBV7-7|TRBJ2-5
CASSLGPGSGETQYF
TGTGCTAGCAGCTTAGGCCCGGGGTCGGGGGAGACCCAGTACTTC
>-|-|TRBV7-3|TRBJ2-3
CASSLSGQTTDTQYF
TGTGCCAGCAGCTTATCAGGACAGACTACAGATACGCAGTATTTT